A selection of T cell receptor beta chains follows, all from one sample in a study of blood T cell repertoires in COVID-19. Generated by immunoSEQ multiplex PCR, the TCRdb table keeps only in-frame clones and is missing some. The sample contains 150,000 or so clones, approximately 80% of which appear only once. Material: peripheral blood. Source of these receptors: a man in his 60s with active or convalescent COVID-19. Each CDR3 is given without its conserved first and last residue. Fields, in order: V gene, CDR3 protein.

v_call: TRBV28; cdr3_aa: ASEPLRGAVEKLF
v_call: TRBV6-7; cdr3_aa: ASSTDRSYEQY
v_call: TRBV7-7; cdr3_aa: ASSSGPSTDTQY
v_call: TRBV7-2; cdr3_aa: ASSLAHSGYGYT
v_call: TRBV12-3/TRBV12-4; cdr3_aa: ASSLQGAYGYT
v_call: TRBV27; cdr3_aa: ASRLSADSPRDEQY
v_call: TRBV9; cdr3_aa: ASSVTQGQGADGYT
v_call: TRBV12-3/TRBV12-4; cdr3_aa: ASQTGLQETQY
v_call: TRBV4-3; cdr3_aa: ASSQDLQGLEF
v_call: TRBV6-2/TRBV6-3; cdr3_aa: ASSYSDRANEQF
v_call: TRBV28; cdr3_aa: ASLLGADTDTQY
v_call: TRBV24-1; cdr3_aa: ATGQGLSTGELF
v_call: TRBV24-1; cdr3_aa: ATSTGTREDPRKTQY
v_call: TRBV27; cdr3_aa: ASSLMGAANTGELF
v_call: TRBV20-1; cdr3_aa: SASWEAGASETQY
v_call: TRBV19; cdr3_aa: ASNRAGATGELF
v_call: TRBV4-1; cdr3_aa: ASSHPKSEYGYT
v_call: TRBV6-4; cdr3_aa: ASSDSSREGGPYEQY
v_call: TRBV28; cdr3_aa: ASSLYTGGTEAF
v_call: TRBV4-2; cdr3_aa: ASSQTGQGGYEQY
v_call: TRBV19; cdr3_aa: ASQRDRVLGYT
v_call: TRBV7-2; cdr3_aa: ASTLRGLYEQY
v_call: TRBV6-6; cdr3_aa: ASSRGQHLSSGNTIY
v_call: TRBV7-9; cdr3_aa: ASSLVRAGNTIY
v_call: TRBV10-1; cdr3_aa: ASSLCKGQGAEDTQY
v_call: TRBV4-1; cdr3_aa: ASSQVGRVGTEAF
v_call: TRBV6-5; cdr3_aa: ASSLRDLGTEAF
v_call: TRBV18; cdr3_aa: ASSRGSGLFQETQY
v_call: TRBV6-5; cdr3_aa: ASTAYQGGNTEAF
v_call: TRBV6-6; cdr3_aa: ASSPRTGEVMDEKLF
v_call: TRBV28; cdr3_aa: ASSLGQGHGYT
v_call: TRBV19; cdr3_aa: ASSSANRGTGELF
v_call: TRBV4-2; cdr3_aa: ASSQVRLGVDNEQF
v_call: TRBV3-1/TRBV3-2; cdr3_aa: ASSPSGTGYNEQF
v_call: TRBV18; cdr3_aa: ASSPPTSGSWEQY
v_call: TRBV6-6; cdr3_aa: ASSHRDRGFGQPQH